This TCR beta chain was observed in a study of T cells expressing NK-cell markers. Study details: Sequencing of TCR beta repertoires drew on sorted CD3+CD56+NKG2C+, CD3+CD56+NKG2C- and CD3+CD56-NKG2C+ T cells. Seropositivity for HCMV was found in seven of the eight sequenced donors, with one seronegative.

A note on this clonotype: Antigen: not known.

One entry per CDR3 protein, without DNA, is what TCRdb gives after re-calling the 5' RACE reads. In total, the table holds under 600,000 distinct CDR3 sequences. Study-level findings and limits: The study found these clonotypes also leading the CD3+CD56-NKG2C+ fraction in a few donors. The HCMV specificity of the expanded NKG2C+ T cell clones stayed unresolved.

The TCR originated in a woman in her 50s in good health. Sequencing was done on a sample of blood T cells: a sorted CD56 or NKG2C T cell subset, CD4+ or CD8+ T cells, or bulk PBMC T cells (not recorded which).

CDR3 protein: CASSLLVAGELFF. The chain is built from TRBV12-3 or TRBV12-4 and TRBJ2-2; the TRBD2 assignment by TCRdb is unverifiable without DNA. The CDR3 is 13 residues long.